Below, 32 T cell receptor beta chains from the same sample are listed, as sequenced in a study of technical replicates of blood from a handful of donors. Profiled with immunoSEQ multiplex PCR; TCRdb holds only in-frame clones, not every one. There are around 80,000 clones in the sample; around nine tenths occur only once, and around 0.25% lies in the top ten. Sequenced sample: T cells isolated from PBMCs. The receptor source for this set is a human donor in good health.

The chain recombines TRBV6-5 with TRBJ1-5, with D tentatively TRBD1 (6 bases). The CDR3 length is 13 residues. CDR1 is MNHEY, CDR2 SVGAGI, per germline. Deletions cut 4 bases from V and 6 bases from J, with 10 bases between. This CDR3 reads CASSSDSSQPQHF. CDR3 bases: TGTGCCAGCAGTTCGGACAGCTCTCAGCCCCAGCATTTT.

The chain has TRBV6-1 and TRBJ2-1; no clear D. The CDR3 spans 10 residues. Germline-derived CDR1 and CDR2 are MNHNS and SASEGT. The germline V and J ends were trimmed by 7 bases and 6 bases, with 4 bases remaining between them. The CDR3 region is CASIGNEQFF. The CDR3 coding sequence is TGTGCCAGCATCGGCAATGAGCAGTTCTTC.

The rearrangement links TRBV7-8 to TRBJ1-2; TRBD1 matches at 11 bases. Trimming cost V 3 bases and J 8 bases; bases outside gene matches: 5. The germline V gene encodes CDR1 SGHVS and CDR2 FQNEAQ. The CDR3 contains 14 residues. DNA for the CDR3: TGTGCCAGCAGCTTGGGACAGGGGGTGAGGGGCTACACCTTC. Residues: CASSLGQGVRGYTF.

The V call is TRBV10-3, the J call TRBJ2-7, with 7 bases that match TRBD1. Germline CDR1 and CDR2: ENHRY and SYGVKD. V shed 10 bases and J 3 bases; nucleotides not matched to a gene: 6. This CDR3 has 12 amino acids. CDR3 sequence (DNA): TGTGCCACAGGACAGGTGGACTACGAGCAGTACTTC. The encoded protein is CATGQVDYEQYF.

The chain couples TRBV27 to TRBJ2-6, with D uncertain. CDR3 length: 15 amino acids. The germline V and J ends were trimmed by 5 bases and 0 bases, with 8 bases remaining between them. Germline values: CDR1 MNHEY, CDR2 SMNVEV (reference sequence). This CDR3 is CASSPLNSGANVLTF. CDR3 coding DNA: TGTGCCAGCAGTCCACTAAACTCTGGGGCCAACGTCCTGACTTTC.

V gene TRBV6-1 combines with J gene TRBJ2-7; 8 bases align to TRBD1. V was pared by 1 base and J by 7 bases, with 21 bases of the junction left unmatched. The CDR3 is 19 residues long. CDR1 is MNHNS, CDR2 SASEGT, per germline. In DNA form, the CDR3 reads TGTGCCAGCAGTGAAGAAAGGACAGGGCTCGTGGGGCCATCGTATGAGCAGTACTTC. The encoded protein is CASSEERTGLVGPSYEQYF.

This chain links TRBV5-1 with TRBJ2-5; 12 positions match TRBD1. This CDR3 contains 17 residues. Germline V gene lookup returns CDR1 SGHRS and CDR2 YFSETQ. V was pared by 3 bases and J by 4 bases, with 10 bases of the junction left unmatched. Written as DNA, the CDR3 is TGCGCCAGCAGCTGGGGGGCCGGGACAGGGGGCCGAGAGACCCAGTACTTC. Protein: CASSWGAGTGGRETQYF.

CDR3: CATSSTYPGQGIQYF. CDR3 coding DNA: TGTGCCACCAGCTCGACCTACCCGGGACAGGGCATTCAGTACTTC. This chain connects TRBV15 to TRBJ2-4, with 9 bases identical to TRBD1. CDR3 size: 15 residues. CDR1 is LNHNV and CDR2 is YYDKDF in the germline V gene (reference sequence). The V segment lost 5 bases and the J segment 9 bases; nucleotides outside the gene matches: 11.

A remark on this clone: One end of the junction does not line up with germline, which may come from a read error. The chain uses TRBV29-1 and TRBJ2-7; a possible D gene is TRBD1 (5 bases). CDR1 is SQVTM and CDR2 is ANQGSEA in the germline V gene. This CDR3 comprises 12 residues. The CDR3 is CSVVSGRSGLYF. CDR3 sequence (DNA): TGCAGCGTTGTCTCTGGGCGGTCAGGGCTGTATTTC.

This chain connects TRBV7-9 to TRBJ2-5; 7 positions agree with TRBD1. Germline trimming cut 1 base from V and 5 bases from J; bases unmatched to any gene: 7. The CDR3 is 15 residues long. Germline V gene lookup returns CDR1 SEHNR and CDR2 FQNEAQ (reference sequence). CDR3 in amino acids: CASSLGDRESETQYF. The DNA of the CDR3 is TGTGCCAGCAGCTTAGGTGACAGGGAGTCTGAGACCCAGTACTTC.

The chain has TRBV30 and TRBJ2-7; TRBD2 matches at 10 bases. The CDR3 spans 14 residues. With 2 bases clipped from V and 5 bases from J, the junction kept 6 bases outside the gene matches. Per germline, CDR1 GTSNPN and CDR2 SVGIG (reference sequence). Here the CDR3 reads CAWSLSGGAHEQYF. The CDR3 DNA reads TGTGCCTGGAGTTTAAGCGGGGGGGCCCACGAGCAGTACTTC.

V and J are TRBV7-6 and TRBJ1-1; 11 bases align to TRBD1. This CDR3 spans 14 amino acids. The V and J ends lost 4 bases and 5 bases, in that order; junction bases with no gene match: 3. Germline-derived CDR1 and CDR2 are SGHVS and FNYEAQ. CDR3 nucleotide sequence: TGTGCCAGCAGCTCCGGGACAGGGGGGACTGAAGCTTTCTTT. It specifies CASSSGTGGTEAFF.

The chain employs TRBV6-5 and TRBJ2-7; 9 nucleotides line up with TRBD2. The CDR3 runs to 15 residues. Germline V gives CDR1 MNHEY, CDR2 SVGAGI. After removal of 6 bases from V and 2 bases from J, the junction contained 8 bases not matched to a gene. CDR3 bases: TGTGCCAGCAGGACCGGGACTAGCTATACCTACGAGCAGTACTTC. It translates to CASRTGTSYTYEQYF.

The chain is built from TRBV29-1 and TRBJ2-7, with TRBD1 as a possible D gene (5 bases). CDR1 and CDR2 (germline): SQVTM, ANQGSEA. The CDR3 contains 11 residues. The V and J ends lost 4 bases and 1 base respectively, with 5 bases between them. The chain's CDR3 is CSVGQSYEQYF. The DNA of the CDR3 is TGCAGCGTTGGACAGTCCTACGAGCAGTACTTC.

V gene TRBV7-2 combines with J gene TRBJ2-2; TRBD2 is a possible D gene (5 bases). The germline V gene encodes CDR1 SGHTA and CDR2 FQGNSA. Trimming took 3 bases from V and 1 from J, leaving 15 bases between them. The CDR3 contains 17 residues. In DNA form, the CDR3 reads TGTGCCAGCAGCTTCCCCCCGGGAAGGAGGAACACCGGGGAGCTGTTTTTT. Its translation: CASSFPPGRRNTGELFF.

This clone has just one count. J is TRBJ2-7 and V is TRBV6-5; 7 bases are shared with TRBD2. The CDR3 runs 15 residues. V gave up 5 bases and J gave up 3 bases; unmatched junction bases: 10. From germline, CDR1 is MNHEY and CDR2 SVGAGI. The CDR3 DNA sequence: TGTGCCAGCAGTACTCTCCCGGGACTACGCTACGAGCAGTACTTC. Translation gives CASSTLPGLRYEQYF.

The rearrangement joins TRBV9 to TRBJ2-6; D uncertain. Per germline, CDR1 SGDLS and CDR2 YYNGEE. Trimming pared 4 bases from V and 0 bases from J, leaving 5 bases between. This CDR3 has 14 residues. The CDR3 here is CASSSLSGANVLTF. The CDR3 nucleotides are TGTGCCAGCAGCTCCCTCTCTGGGGCCAACGTCCTGACTTTC.

The CDR3 here is CAWNLVEGYQFF. The CDR3 nucleotides are TGTGCCTGGAACCTAGTCGAGGGCTACCAGTTCTTC. V usage is TRBV30 and J usage is TRBJ2-1, with D possibly matching TRBD2 (5 bases). Trimming took 4 bases from V and 13 from J, leaving 17 bases between them. This CDR3 comprises 12 residues. Germline V gene data show CDR1 as GTSNPN and CDR2 as SVGIG (reference sequence).

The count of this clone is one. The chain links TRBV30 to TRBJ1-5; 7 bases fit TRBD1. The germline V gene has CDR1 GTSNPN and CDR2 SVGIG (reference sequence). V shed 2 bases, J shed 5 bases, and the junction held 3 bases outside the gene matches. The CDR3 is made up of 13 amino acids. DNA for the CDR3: TGTGCCTGGAGTTTTGGGACAGATCAGCCCCAGCATTTT. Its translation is CAWSFGTDQPQHF.

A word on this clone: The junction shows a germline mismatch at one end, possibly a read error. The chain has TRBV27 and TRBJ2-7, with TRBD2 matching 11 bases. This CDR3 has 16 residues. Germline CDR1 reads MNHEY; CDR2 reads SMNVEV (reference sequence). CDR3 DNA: TGTGCCAGCAGTTTATTTAGCGGGGGGGCCTCCCACGAGCAGTACTTC. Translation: CASSLFSGGASHEQYF.

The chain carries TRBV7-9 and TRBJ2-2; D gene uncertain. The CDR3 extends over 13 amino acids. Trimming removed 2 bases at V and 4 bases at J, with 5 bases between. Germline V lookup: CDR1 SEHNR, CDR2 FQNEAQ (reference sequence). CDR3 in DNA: TGTGCCAGCAGCTTACCGGGCACCGGGGAGCTGTTTTTT. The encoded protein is CASSLPGTGELFF.

CDR3 in DNA: TGCGCCAGCAGCCAAGGATCAACAGGGTACGAGCAGTACTTC. Its translation: CASSQGSTGYEQYF. The chain is built from TRBV4-1 and TRBJ2-7; D possibly corresponds to TRBD1 (6 bases). The V and J ends lost 1 base and 4 bases respectively, with 11 bases between them. CDR3 length: 14 residues. Looked up from germline, CDR1 is MGHRA and CDR2 is YSYEKL.

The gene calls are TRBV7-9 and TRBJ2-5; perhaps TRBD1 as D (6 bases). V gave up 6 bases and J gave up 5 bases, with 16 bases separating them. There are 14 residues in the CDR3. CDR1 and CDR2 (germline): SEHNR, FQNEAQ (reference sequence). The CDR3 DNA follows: TGTGCCAGCAGTTCCCCCCAGGGGTCGGAGACCCAGTACTTC. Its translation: CASSSPQGSETQYF.

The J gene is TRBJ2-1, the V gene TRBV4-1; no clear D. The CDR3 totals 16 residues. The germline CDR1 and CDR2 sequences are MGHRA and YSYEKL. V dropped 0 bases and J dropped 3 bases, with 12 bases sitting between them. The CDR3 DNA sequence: TGCGCCAGCAGCCAAGATACCCGCCGCGACTACAATGAGCAGTTCTTC. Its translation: CASSQDTRRDYNEQFF.

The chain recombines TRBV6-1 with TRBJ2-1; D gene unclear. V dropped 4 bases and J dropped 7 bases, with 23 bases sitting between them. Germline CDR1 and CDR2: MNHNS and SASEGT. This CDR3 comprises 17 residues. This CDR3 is CASSASGLSLGRNEQFF. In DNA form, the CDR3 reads TGTGCCAGCAGTGCCTCCGGGTTATCCCTGGGTAGGAATGAGCAGTTCTTC.

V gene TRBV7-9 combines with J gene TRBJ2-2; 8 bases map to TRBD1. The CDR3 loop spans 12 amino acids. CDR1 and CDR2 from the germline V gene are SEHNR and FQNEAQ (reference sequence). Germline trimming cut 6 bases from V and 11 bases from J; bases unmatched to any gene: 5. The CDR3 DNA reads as TGTGCCAGCAGGATAGGACAGGGCGAGCTGTTTTTT. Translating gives CASRIGQGELFF.

CDR3 DNA: TGCAGCGTTGAACAGCGCTACAATGAGCAGTTCTTC. Protein product: CSVEQRYNEQFF. The rearrangement links TRBV29-1 to TRBJ2-1, with D unclear. V was clipped by 2 bases and J by 3 bases, with 5 bases between them. Per germline, CDR1 SQVTM and CDR2 ANQGSEA. The CDR3 is 12 amino acids.

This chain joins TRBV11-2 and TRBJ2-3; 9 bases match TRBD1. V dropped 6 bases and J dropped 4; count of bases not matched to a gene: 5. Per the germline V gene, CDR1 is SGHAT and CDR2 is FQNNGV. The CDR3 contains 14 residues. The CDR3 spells CASSLTGGADTQYF. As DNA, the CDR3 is TGTGCCAGCAGTTTGACAGGGGGTGCAGATACGCAGTATTTT.

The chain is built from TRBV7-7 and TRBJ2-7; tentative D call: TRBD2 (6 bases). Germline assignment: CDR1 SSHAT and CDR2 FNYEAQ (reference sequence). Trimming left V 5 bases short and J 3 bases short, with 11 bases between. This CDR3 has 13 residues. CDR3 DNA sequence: TGTGCCAGCAGCCGTGGGACTGACTACGAGCAGTACTTC. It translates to CASSRGTDYEQYF.

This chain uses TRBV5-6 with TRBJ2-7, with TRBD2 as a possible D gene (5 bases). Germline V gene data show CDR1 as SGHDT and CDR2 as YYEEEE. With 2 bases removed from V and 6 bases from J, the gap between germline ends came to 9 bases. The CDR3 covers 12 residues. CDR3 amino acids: CASSFWEPEQYF. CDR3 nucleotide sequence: TGTGCCAGCAGCTTTTGGGAGCCCGAGCAGTACTTC.

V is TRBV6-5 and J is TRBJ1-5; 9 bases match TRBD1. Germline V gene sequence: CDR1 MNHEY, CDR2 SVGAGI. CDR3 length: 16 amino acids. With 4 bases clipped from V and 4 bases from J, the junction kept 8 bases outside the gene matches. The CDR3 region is CASSLRRTGANQPQHF. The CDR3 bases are TGTGCCAGCAGTTTACGCCGGACAGGGGCTAATCAGCCCCAGCATTTT.

The CDR3 coding sequence is TGTGCCAGCAGCTTGGTGGCAGGGCGCAATGAGCAGTTCTTC. It yields the protein CASSLVAGRNEQFF. The rearrangement links TRBV5-6 to TRBJ2-1, with TRBD1 as a possible D gene (5 bases). Trimming removed 0 bases at V and 6 bases at J, with 10 bases between. The CDR3 runs 14 residues. Germline V gene lookup returns CDR1 SGHDT and CDR2 YYEEEE. Filled out from reference TRBV5-6 and TRBJ2-1, the complete variable domain reads DAGVTQSPTHLIKTRGQQVTLRCSPKSGHDTVSWYQQALGQGPQFIFQYYEEEERQRGNFPDRFSGHQFPNYSSELNVNALLLGDSALYLCASSLVAGRNEQFFGPGTRLTVL.